This T cell receptor (beta chain) was observed in a study of cytomegalovirus exposure and HLA in healthy donors. The study ran its PCR with 60 Vbeta and 13 Jbeta primers. The method was immunoSEQ multiplex PCR; TCRdb's version includes in-frame clones alone and lacks a portion of them. Its clone listing holds some 110,000 clones. Regarding this clone: What it binds is unknown. Other nucleotide sequences in the sample specify the same CDR3.

Healthy bone marrow donors made up the donors. Donors were nominally healthy when sampled, though unrecorded immune exposures were likely. The V gene's germline CDR1 is MNHEY and CDR2 SVGAGI. V was clipped by 4 bases and J by 2 bases, with 6 bases between them. CDR3 size: 12 residues. Study-wide points: A later analysis associated 16,951 TCR beta sequences with HLA alleles at a 0.05 false discovery rate. An assumption of roughly uniform sequencing depth across donors underlay the presence/absence analyses.

The origin of this receptor is a young man in good health and CMV-seronegative. The chain carries TRBV6-5 and TRBJ2-7, with no clear D. The sequenced sample consisted of PBMCs. CDR3: CASSSGAYEQYF. CDR3 sequence (DNA): TGTGCCAGCAGTTCCGGTGCCTACGAGCAGTACTTC.